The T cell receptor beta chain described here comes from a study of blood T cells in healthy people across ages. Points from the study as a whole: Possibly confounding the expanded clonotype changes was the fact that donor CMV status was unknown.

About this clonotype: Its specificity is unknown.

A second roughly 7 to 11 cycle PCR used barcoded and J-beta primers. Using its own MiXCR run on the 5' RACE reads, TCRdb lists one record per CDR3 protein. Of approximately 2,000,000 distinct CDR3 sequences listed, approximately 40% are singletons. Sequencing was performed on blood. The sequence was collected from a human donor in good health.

This CDR3 reads CASSLSLDRFSNQPQHF. CDR3 nucleotides: TGTGCCAGTAGTCTCTCCTTGGACAGATTTAGCAATCAGCCCCAGCATTTT. The V and J genes are TRBV19 and TRBJ1-5, with D possibly being TRBD1 (6 bases). This CDR3 comprises 17 residues. Trimming shortened V by 5 bases and J by 0 bases, and 17 bases separated the two germline ends. CDR1 LNHDA and CDR2 SQIVND come from the germline V gene (reference sequence).